A selection of T cell receptor beta chains follows, all from one sample in a study of cytomegalovirus exposure and HLA in healthy donors. This table comes from immunoSEQ multiplex PCR, and its TCRdb copy is limited to in-frame clones, with some not included. The sample lists 120,000 or so clones; 15% to 20% were seen once. The sequenced sample was PBMCs. These receptor sequences come from a female donor in good health and CMV-seropositive. The CDR3 runs from the conserved cysteine through the conserved F or W. Size is omitted from some rows. Given values are once, few, many or a class for expanded clones.

clone size,V gene,CDR3 protein
few,TRBV5-1,CASSQNPGQGNGYTF
few,TRBV7-9,CASSLPLAGVNEQFF
few,TRBV6-1,CASSVTDRGRNQPQHF
.,TRBV7-3,CASSSTGYGELFF
few,TRBV2,CASSATGVPQETQYF
few,TRBV2,CASSEEQEKLFF
.,TRBV7-2,CASSLRRRLYEQYF
.,TRBV7-2,CASSQGNSNQPQHF
few,TRBV5-4,CASSLGQGMDTEAFF
.,TRBV7-9,CASSSDRAQETQYF
.,TRBV7-2,CASSLTGGIYGYTF
.,TRBV12-2,CASRLLLTGQGYNEQFF
few,TRBV6-5,CASSPRVTGELFF
few,TRBV6-5,CASSYSGTGPYEQYF
.,TRBV19,CASSIDWGGLGQPQHF
few,TRBV4-2,CASSQDSGTRRGTKYF
few,TRBV5-1,CASRRAAGTRGETQYF
.,TRBV5-4,CASSPTGSSGNTIYF
few,TRBV5-1,CASSPRTGESEAFF
.,TRBV28,CASSPPGTGGAYEQYF
.,TRBV19,CAQGGRTAEQYF
few,TRBV9,CASSVGLGDTEAFF
few,TRBV7-9,CASSFYSQETQYF
.,TRBV11-2,CASSLYAGGPEIYEQYF
.,TRBV28,CASSFVRVGSTEAFF
few,TRBV5-1,CASRQGAPGANVLTF
.,TRBV18,CASSPVGAVDYGYTF
.,TRBV30,CAWSVPAGGDTDTQYF
.,TRBV19,CASRRRGQVNQPQHF
few,TRBV27,CASGRGQAYNEQFF
few,TRBV6-5,CASSYIAGGKNIQYF
.,TRBV5-1,CASSLSGGLNTGELFF
.,TRBV5-1,CASSRESATNEKLFF
.,TRBV28,CASSLLSSGRAGEQYF
.,TRBV11-2,CASSLDFLSNEKLFF
.,TRBV27,CASNYRTGEIGNTIYF
.,TRBV4-2,CASTRRQGATNEKLFF
.,TRBV5-6,CASSLERLSFGTGELFF
.,TRBV4-2,CASSPGWPRGKETQYF
.,TRBV4-1,CASSQTGANYGYTF
few,TRBV13,CASSYRVSTEAFF
few,TRBV5-1,CASSLGGDFSYNEQFF
.,TRBV7-9,CASSLGQGQLDTEAFF
medium-sized,TRBV6-5,CASSPGLLGEQYF
.,TRBV6-6,CASSYGASYGYTF